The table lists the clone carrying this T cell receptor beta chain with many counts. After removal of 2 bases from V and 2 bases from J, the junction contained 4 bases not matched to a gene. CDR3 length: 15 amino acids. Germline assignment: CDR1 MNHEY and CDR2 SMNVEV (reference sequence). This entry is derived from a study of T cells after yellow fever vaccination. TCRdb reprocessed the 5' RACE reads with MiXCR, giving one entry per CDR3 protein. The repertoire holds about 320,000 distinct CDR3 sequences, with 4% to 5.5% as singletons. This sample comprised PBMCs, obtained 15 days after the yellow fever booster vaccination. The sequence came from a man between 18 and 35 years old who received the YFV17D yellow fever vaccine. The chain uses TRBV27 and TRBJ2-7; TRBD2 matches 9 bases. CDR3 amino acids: CASSLVSGGTYEQYF. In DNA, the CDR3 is TGTGCCAGCAGTTTAGTTAGCGGGGGAACCTACGAGCAGTACTTC.